This TCR beta chain is drawn from a study of shared clonotypes between healthy human individuals. The count of this clone is one. Deep-level assay runs were performed. Generated by immunoSEQ multiplex PCR, the TCRdb table keeps only in-frame clones and is missing some. The repertoire holds some 470,000 clones, with about 82% as singletons. This TCR came from a middle-aged woman in good health. Some clones in this sample may be carry-over from other donors' samples. The sequenced sample consisted of PBMCs.

This CDR3 reads CASSETLNTGELFF. The CDR3 DNA is TGTGCCAGCTCGGAGACCTTAAACACCGGGGAGCTGTTTTTT. The chain has TRBV18 and TRBJ2-2; unclear D gene. With 6 bases removed from V and 2 bases from J, the gap between germline ends came to 10 bases. Per germline, CDR1 KGHSH and CDR2 LQKENI. CDR3 length equals 14 residues.